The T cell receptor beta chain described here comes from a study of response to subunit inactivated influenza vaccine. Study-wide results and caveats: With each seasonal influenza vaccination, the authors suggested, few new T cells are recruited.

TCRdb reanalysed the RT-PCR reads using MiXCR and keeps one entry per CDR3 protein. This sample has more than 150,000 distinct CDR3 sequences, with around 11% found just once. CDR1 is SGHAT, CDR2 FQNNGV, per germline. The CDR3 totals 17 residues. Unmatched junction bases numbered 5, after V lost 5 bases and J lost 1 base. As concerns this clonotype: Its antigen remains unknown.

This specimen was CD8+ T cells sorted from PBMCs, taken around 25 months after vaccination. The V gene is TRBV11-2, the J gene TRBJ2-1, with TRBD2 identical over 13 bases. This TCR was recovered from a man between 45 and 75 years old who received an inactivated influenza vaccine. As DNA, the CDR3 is TGTGCCAGCAGCCTGGGGACTAGCGGGAATTCCTACAATGAGCAGTTCTTC. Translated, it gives CASSLGTSGNSYNEQFF. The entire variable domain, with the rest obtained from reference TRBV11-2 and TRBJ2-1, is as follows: EAGVAQSPRYKIIEKRQSVAFWCNPISGHATLYWYQQILGQGPKLLIQFQNNGVVDDSQLPKDRFSAERLKGVDSTLKIQPAKLEDSAVYLCASSLGTSGNSYNEQFFGPGTRLTVL.